This entry concerns a single TCR beta chain. Its antigen remains unknown. These data come from a study of metastatic and nonmetastatic thyroid tumors. Study context: Samples came from malignant and benign thyroid patients, and repertoires were compared across blood and tumor or nodule tissue.

Study-wide results and limits: Reportedly, malignant thyroid tumors had significantly higher TCR beta diversity than benign nodules, in blood and tumor.

How the authors handled the data: Differences in CDR3 between clinicopathological groups were drawn on to build a classifier intended to discriminate distant-metastatic papillary thyroid cancer patients. MiXCR was used by TCRdb to re-call the PCR reads. The V and J calls and clone size come from TCRdb's table, not from the authors' own analysis. The sample yields about 12,000 clones, around 21% seen once. Per the germline V gene, CDR1 is MDHEN and CDR2 is SYDVKM. The CDR3 totals 16 residues. Trimming removed 5 bases at V and 5 bases at J, with 18 bases between. No patient received treatment before thyroid surgery.

The V call is TRBV28, the J call TRBJ2-2, with no clear D. Sequencing was done on a sample of adjacent normal tissue. This clonotype was obtained from a female donor with papillary thyroid cancer or a benign thyroid nodule (not recorded which). Some clones in this sample may be carry-over from other donors' samples. The CDR3 spells CASSPLSRAPTGELFF. The DNA for the CDR3 is TGTGCCAGCAGTCCCCTGTCCCGAGCACCGACCGGGGAGCTGTTTTTT.